This entry lists 10 T cell receptor beta chains sequenced from one sample in a study of cytomegalovirus exposure and HLA in healthy donors. The PCR was carried out with 60 Vbeta primers and 13 Jbeta primers. Assay: immunoSEQ multiplex PCR; the TCRdb copy retains only in-frame clones and omits some. This table holds around 49,000 clones, about three quarters found once. Sample: PBMCs. These receptors all come from a man aged 25-45 years in good health and CMV-seropositive.

CDR3 in DNA: TGTGCCCTAGGTGGGCGGGGGGGTCAAGAGACCCAGTACTTC. Protein: CALGGRGGQETQYF. The chain couples TRBV2 to TRBJ2-5; 9 bases fit TRBD2. The CDR3 contains 14 residues. Germline V gene sequence: CDR1 SNHLY, CDR2 FYNNEI. J lost 2 bases, V lost 11 bases, and 9 bases had no gene match.

The chain is built from TRBV11-1 and TRBJ1-4, with D unresolved. Trimming removed 5 bases at V and 7 bases at J, with 14 bases between. The CDR3 contains 14 residues. Per germline, CDR1 SGHAT and CDR2 FQDESV (reference sequence). Written as DNA, the CDR3 is TGTGCCAGCAGCCCGTCCGGGATTTCTGAAAAACTGTTTTTT. Translation gives CASSPSGISEKLFF.

The DNA for the CDR3 is TGTGCCAGCAGTTCGACTAGCGGGGCCTATGAGCAGTTCTTC. It codes for CASSSTSGAYEQFF. The J gene is TRBJ2-1, the V gene TRBV11-2; 11 bases map to TRBD2. The CDR3 consists of 14 residues. With 6 bases clipped from V and 8 bases from J, the junction kept 6 bases outside the gene matches. Germline V gives CDR1 SGHAT, CDR2 FQNNGV.

The V and J genes are TRBV7-9 and TRBJ1-2, with 7 bases aligning to TRBD1. This CDR3 has 13 amino acids. V gave up 1 base and J gave up 4 bases; unmatched junction bases: 0. Germline assignment: CDR1 SEHNR and CDR2 FQNEAQ (reference sequence). Here the CDR3 reads CASSLGDSYGYTF. CDR3 bases: TGTGCCAGCAGCTTAGGGGACAGCTATGGCTACACCTTC.

This rearrangement joins TRBV5-4 to TRBJ2-1, with 10 bases fitting TRBD2. Germline CDR1 and CDR2: SGHNT and YYREEE (reference sequence). The CDR3 runs to 15 residues. With 4 bases clipped from V and 7 bases from J, the junction kept 8 bases outside the gene matches. The CDR3 spells CASSGGTSVLNEQFF. The CDR3 nucleotides are TGTGCCAGCAGCGGCGGGACTAGCGTTTTAAATGAGCAGTTCTTC.

As DNA, the CDR3 is TGTGCCAGCAGCTTAGTTCCGGGGACACCCCTCCACTTT. Protein: CASSLVPGTPLHF. The chain joins TRBV7-9 to TRBJ1-6; D remains ambiguous. Per germline, CDR1 SEHNR and CDR2 FQNEAQ (reference sequence). The length of the CDR3 is 13 residues. V lost 1 base, J lost 11 bases, and 9 bases lay in between. The entire variable domain, with the rest obtained from reference TRBV7-9 and TRBJ1-6, is as follows: DTGVSQNPRHKITKRGQNVTFRCDPISEHNRLYWYRQTLGQGPEFLTYFQNEAQLEKSRLLSDRFSAERPKGSFSTLEIQRTEQGDSAMYLCASSLVPGTPLHFGNGTRLTVT.

The J gene is TRBJ1-5, the V gene TRBV27, with a possible D match to TRBD1 (6 bases). Trimming stripped 4 bases from V and 7 bases from J, with 11 bases between. This CDR3 is 13 amino acids long. CDR1 and CDR2 from the germline V gene are MNHEY and SMNVEV (reference sequence). The DNA of the CDR3 is TGTGCCAGCAGTTATGCAGGGGAGCAGCCCCAGCATTTT. Protein: CASSYAGEQPQHF.

The rearrangement uses TRBV5-6 and TRBJ1-2; 7 bases are a match to TRBD1. From germline, CDR1 is SGHDT and CDR2 YYEEEE. The V and J ends lost 0 bases and 7 bases, in that order; junction bases with no gene match: 6. The CDR3 length is 14 residues. The CDR3 DNA sequence: TGTGCCAGCAGCTTGGGACAGGGATTCTCTGGCTACACCTTC. This sequence encodes CASSLGQGFSGYTF. Together with reference TRBV5-6 and TRBJ1-2, the CDR3 gives the full variable domain: DAGVTQSPTHLIKTRGQQVTLRCSPKSGHDTVSWYQQALGQGPQFIFQYYEEEERQRGNFPDRFSGHQFPNYSSELNVNALLLGDSALYLCASSLGQGFSGYTFGSGTRLTVV.

The chain joins TRBV6-1 to TRBJ2-2; 7 positions agree with TRBD1. Germline CDR1 and CDR2: MNHNS and SASEGT. Trimming cost V 5 bases and J 6 bases; bases outside gene matches: 3. The CDR3 is 13 amino acids. DNA for the CDR3: TGTGCCAGCAGTTCCGGACAGGCCGGGGAGCTGTTTTTT. It specifies CASSSGQAGELFF.

The rearrangement links TRBV19 to TRBJ2-3; TRBD2 aligns across 8 bases. The trim removed 5 bases at V and 6 bases at J, leaving 4 bases unmatched. The CDR3 contains 13 residues. The V gene's germline CDR1 is LNHDA and CDR2 SQIVND (reference sequence). CDR3 residues: CASSPRTSDTQYF. In DNA, the CDR3 is TGTGCCAGTAGTCCCCGGACTAGCGATACGCAGTATTTT.